The 31 T cell receptor beta chains below were found in one sample sequenced in a study of cytomegalovirus exposure and HLA in healthy donors. Primers: 60 Vbeta forward and 13 Jbeta reverse. Assay: immunoSEQ multiplex PCR; the TCRdb copy retains only in-frame clones and omits some. The sample yields over 90,000 clones, roughly 74% seen once. The source material was PBMCs. Every receptor here comes from a woman in her seventies in good health and CMV-seropositive.

This chain joins TRBV5-1 and TRBJ1-3, with 9 bases matching TRBD1. The J segment lost 2 bases and the V segment lost 0 bases, leaving 6 bases of the junction unmatched. Germline assignment: CDR1 SGHRS and CDR2 YFSETQ. The CDR3 runs to 17 residues. The CDR3: CASSLAKTGGTGNTIYF. The CDR3 coding sequence is TGCGCCAGCAGCTTGGCTAAGACAGGGGGGACTGGAAACACCATATATTTT.

This chain links TRBV6-1 with TRBJ1-2; D is possibly TRBD1 (6 bases). From germline, CDR1 is MNHNS and CDR2 SASEGT. This CDR3 is 14 amino acids long. V was trimmed by 2 bases and J by 5 bases, leaving 12 bases between them. CDR3 DNA sequence: TGTGCCAGCAGTGAAATCGACAGGTTATATGGCTACACCTTC. As protein: CASSEIDRLYGYTF.

The chain recombines TRBV30 with TRBJ2-2, with 7 bases matching TRBD1. Germline CDR1 GTSNPN, CDR2 SVGIG (reference sequence). Unmatched junction bases numbered 0, after V lost 5 bases and J lost 0 bases. CDR3 length: 13 amino acids. CDR3 coding DNA: TGTGCCTGGGACAGGGCGAACACCGGGGAGCTGTTTTTT. As protein: CAWDRANTGELFF.

The J gene is TRBJ2-2, the V gene TRBV7-2; 9 bases align to TRBD1. J was trimmed by 6 bases and V by 3 bases; bases with no gene match: 2. Looked up from germline, CDR1 is SGHTA and CDR2 is FQGNSA. The CDR3 is 14 amino acids. The CDR3 DNA follows: TGTGCCAGCAGCTTCAGACAGGGGGCCGGGGAGCTGTTTTTT. Protein sequence: CASSFRQGAGELFF.

This clone has just one count. At one boundary the junction diverges from the germline segment, which might be a read error. The V gene is TRBV7-9, the J gene TRBJ2-7; 9 nucleotides agree with TRBD2. The CDR3 runs to 16 residues. The germline V gene has CDR1 SEHNR and CDR2 FQNEAQ (reference sequence). The CDR3 reads CSSSLGEVAGAYEQYF. Here the CDR3 DNA reads TGTTCCAGCAGCTTAGGTGAGGTAGCGGGAGCTTACGAGCAGTACTTC.

Of note for this clone: Other nucleotide sequences in the sample specify the same CDR3. This sequence joins TRBV15 and TRBJ1-5; TRBD1 matches 12 bases. V shed 9 bases and J 5 bases; nucleotides not matched to a gene: 8. Per the germline V gene, CDR1 is LNHNV and CDR2 is YYDKDF (reference sequence). This CDR3 contains 15 residues. The CDR3 DNA sequence: TGTGCCACAGGGGTCGGGACAGGGGGCTATCAGCCCCAGCATTTT. This sequence encodes CATGVGTGGYQPQHF. Full variable domain (outside the CDR3, taken from reference TRBV15 and TRBJ1-5): DAMVIQNPRYQVTQFGKPVTLSCSQTLNHNVMYWYQQKSSQAPKLLFHYYDKDFNNEADTPDNFQSRRPNTSFCFLDIRSPGLGDTAMYLCATGVGTGGYQPQHFGDGTRLSIL.

The gene calls are TRBV7-8 and TRBJ2-4; 11 nucleotides line up with TRBD1. This CDR3 is built from 14 residues. J gave up 6 bases and V 5 bases, and 3 bases lay outside the gene matches. Germline CDR1 is SGHVS and CDR2 is FQNEAQ. CDR3 region: CASSHGTGGNIQYF. In DNA, the CDR3 is TGTGCCAGCAGCCATGGGACAGGGGGAAACATTCAGTACTTC.

This clone has only a few counts. The chain carries TRBV14 and TRBJ2-7; 9 nucleotides align to TRBD1. The CDR3 consists of 17 residues. Germline V gene data show CDR1 as SGHDN and CDR2 as FVKESK. Trimming cost V 0 bases and J 3 bases; bases outside gene matches: 9. CDR3 bases: TGTGCCAGCAGCCAAGACGGCGGGACAGGGTACCTCTACGAGCAGTACTTC. Amino acid sequence: CASSQDGGTGYLYEQYF. Variable domain in full (rest from reference TRBV14 and TRBJ2-7): EAGVTQFPSHSVIEKGQTVTLRCDPISGHDNLYWYRRVMGKEIKFLLHFVKESKQDESGMPNNRFLAERTGGTYSTLKVQPAELEDSGVYFCASSQDGGTGYLYEQYFGPGTRLTVT.

The V gene is TRBV5-1, the J gene TRBJ2-1; unclear D gene. The CDR3 has 14 amino acids. In germline, CDR1 is SGHRS, CDR2 YFSETQ. The germline V and J ends were trimmed by 0 bases and 8 bases, with 12 bases remaining between them. This chain's CDR3 is CASSLGQVTYEQFF. CDR3 in DNA: TGCGCCAGCAGCTTGGGTCAGGTGACCTATGAGCAGTTCTTC.

A few counts support this clone. This chain's CDR3 is CASSRLTSGVQETQYF. In nucleotides, the CDR3 is TGCGCCAGCAGCCGACTTACTAGCGGGGTACAAGAGACCCAGTACTTC. The chain couples TRBV5-1 to TRBJ2-5; TRBD2 matches at 10 bases. V shed 4 bases and J 2 bases; nucleotides not matched to a gene: 8. Germline CDR1 SGHRS, CDR2 YFSETQ. This CDR3 comprises 16 residues. The whole variable domain, filled in from reference TRBV5-1 and TRBJ2-5, reads KAGVTQTPRYLIKTRGQQVTLSCSPISGHRSVSWYQQTPGQGLQFLFEYFSETQRNKGNFPGRFSGRQFSNSRSEMNVSTLELGDSALYLCASSRLTSGVQETQYFGPGTRLLVL.

This clone was observed a handful of times. The rearrangement links TRBV5-6 to TRBJ1-2; TRBD1 might be the D (6 bases). V was pared by 4 bases and J by 7 bases, with 17 bases between. Looked up from germline, CDR1 is SGHDT and CDR2 is YYEEEE. The CDR3 extends over 14 amino acids. DNA for the CDR3: TGTGCCAGCAGCACTCGTGGGGGGGCTAGTGGCTACACCTTC. This codes for CASSTRGGASGYTF. Complete variable domain (other parts from reference TRBV5-6 and TRBJ1-2): DAGVTQSPTHLIKTRGQQVTLRCSPKSGHDTVSWYQQALGQGPQFIFQYYEEEERQRGNFPDRFSGHQFPNYSSELNVNALLLGDSALYLCASSTRGGASGYTFGSGTRLTVV.

For this clone: The sample carries other DNA sequences with the same CDR3. V usage is TRBV15 and J usage is TRBJ2-7; TRBD1 aligns across 9 bases. This CDR3 spans 15 amino acids. CDR1 LNHNV and CDR2 YYDKDF come from the germline V gene (reference sequence). V lost 5 bases, J lost 7 bases, and 12 bases stayed unmatched. As DNA, the CDR3 is TGTGCCACCAGCCGACCGGGACAGGGCAGTCGGGAGCAGTACTTC. It specifies CATSRPGQGSREQYF.

This clone was detected only once. V gene TRBV7-9 combines with J gene TRBJ2-7; 7 nucleotides line up with TRBD1. The V and J ends lost 5 bases and 4 bases, in that order; junction bases with no gene match: 8. The CDR3 consists of 14 residues. CDR1 is SEHNR, CDR2 FQNEAQ, per germline (reference sequence). The CDR3 protein is CASSLPGQRYEQYF. DNA for the CDR3: TGTGCCAGCAGCCTGCCGGGACAGCGATACGAGCAGTACTTC.

The CDR3 region is CASSLGLAGGGDTQYF. The CDR3 DNA reads as TGTGCCAGCAGCTTAGGACTAGCGGGGGGAGGGGATACGCAGTATTTT. The rearrangement uses TRBV7-2 and TRBJ2-3; TRBD2 matches at 13 bases. J gave up 6 bases and V 1 base, and 4 bases lay outside the gene matches. The CDR3 totals 16 residues. Germline-derived CDR1 and CDR2 are SGHTA and FQGNSA.

The sample holds one count of this clone. This chain links TRBV28 with TRBJ2-7, with a possible D match to TRBD1 (6 bases). The V gene lost 6 bases and the J gene lost 3 bases, with 18 bases spanning the gap. CDR1 is MDHEN and CDR2 is SYDVKM in the germline V gene. This CDR3 is built from 15 residues. CDR3 region: CASRDRTEDIYEQYF. CDR3 DNA: TGTGCCAGCAGGGATCGGACAGAAGATATCTACGAGCAGTACTTC.

The chain employs TRBV7-9 and TRBJ2-1; D might be TRBD1 (5 bases). Germline-derived CDR1 and CDR2 are SEHNR and FQNEAQ (reference sequence). The CDR3 consists of 15 residues. V lost 6 bases to trimming and J lost 5 bases, with 17 bases between them. The CDR3 protein is CASRAWGGTNNEQFF. CDR3 DNA: TGTGCCAGCAGGGCATGGGGCGGAACAAACAATGAGCAGTTCTTC. Complete variable domain (other parts from reference TRBV7-9 and TRBJ2-1): DTGVSQNPRHKITKRGQNVTFRCDPISEHNRLYWYRQTLGQGPEFLTYFQNEAQLEKSRLLSDRFSAERPKGSFSTLEIQRTEQGDSAMYLCASRAWGGTNNEQFFGPGTRLTVL.

CDR3 in amino acids: CASSNRDRDYSNQPQHF. The DNA of the CDR3 is TGTGCCAGCAGTAACCGGGACAGGGATTATAGCAATCAGCCCCAGCATTTT. The chain combines TRBV28 with TRBJ1-5, with TRBD1 matching 9 bases. Germline V CDR1 and CDR2: MDHEN, SYDVKM. The CDR3 runs 17 residues. Germline trimming cut 5 bases from V and 0 bases from J; bases unmatched to any gene: 8.

This chain joins TRBV10-3 and TRBJ1-2; D remains unclear. Trimming took off 5 bases at V and 3 bases at J, with 4 bases between the two ends. Germline values: CDR1 ENHRY, CDR2 SYGVKD. This CDR3 region has 11 residues. The CDR3 nucleotides are TGTGCCATCAGTACAGACTATGGCTACACCTTC. Amino acid sequence: CAISTDYGYTF.

This clone is a singleton in its sample. At one boundary the junction diverges from the germline segment, which might be a read error. The gene calls are TRBV9 and TRBJ2-3, with 8 bases lining up with TRBD2. This CDR3 region has 17 residues. Germline lookup yields CDR1 SGDLS and CDR2 YYNGEE. CDR3 nucleotide sequence: TGTGCCAGCGGCGTAGACCCTGGAACTAGCGGCCCAGATACGCAGTATTTT. Protein product: CASGVDPGTSGPDTQYF.

This sequence joins TRBV27 and TRBJ2-7, with unresolved D. V shed 0 bases and J shed 3 bases, with 6 bases lying between them. From germline, CDR1 is MNHEY and CDR2 SMNVEV (reference sequence). The CDR3 runs to 13 residues. CDR3 sequence: CASSLSSRYEQYF. The CDR3 nucleotides read TGTGCCAGCAGTTTATCTTCCCGCTACGAGCAGTACTTC.

This sequence joins TRBV19 and TRBJ2-1; 10 bases align to TRBD2. J gave up 7 bases and V 3 bases, and 9 bases lay outside the gene matches. CDR3 length: 16 amino acids. CDR1 and CDR2 (germline): LNHDA, SQIVND (reference sequence). CDR3 nucleotide sequence: TGTGCCAGTAGTATTGGTAGCGGGAGGACAGTAAATGAGCAGTTCTTC. This gives the protein CASSIGSGRTVNEQFF.

This clone has just one count. V gene TRBV9 combines with J gene TRBJ1-2; 10 nucleotides line up with TRBD1. This CDR3 region has 17 residues. Germline CDR1 and CDR2: SGDLS and YYNGEE. Unmatched junction bases numbered 6, after V lost 0 bases and J lost 1 base. The CDR3 DNA sequence: TGTGCCAGCAGCGTAGTCGTGTGGACAGGGGGTAACTATGGCTACACCTTC. Its translation is CASSVVVWTGGNYGYTF.

This clone was counted between two and nine times. The chain employs TRBV28 and TRBJ1-2; D gene ambiguous. There are 14 residues in the CDR3. Germline loops: CDR1 MDHEN, CDR2 SYDVKM. Trimming took 2 bases from V and 0 from J, leaving 7 bases between them. The CDR3 DNA reads TGTGCCAGCAGTTTAGAACCAGCTAACTATGGCTACACCTTC. Translating it yields CASSLEPANYGYTF.

V gene TRBV7-8 combines with J gene TRBJ2-5, with 8 bases matching TRBD1. After removal of 5 bases from V and 5 bases from J, the junction contained 7 bases not matched to a gene. The CDR3 is 14 residues long. Germline CDR1 is SGHVS and CDR2 is FQNEAQ. The CDR3 DNA follows: TGTGCCAGCAGCGAAGGACAGGGCCGCGAGACCCAGTACTTC. Protein product: CASSEGQGRETQYF.

The chain uses TRBV9 and TRBJ1-2; TRBD1 is a possible D gene (6 bases). The CDR3 covers 14 residues. The V gene's germline CDR1 is SGDLS and CDR2 YYNGEE. The V and J ends lost 4 bases and 3 bases respectively, with 13 bases between them. CDR3 loop: CASSTGQSYYGYTF. The CDR3 nucleotides are TGTGCCAGCAGCACGGGACAATCCTACTATGGCTACACCTTC.

This clone was found once. The chain recombines TRBV11-1 with TRBJ1-2; 9 positions agree with TRBD1. Unmatched junction bases numbered 5, after V lost 5 bases and J lost 1 base. CDR3 length equals 15 residues. Germline CDR1 and CDR2: SGHAT and FQDESV (reference sequence). Here the CDR3 reads CASSTGQGINYGYTF. CDR3 DNA sequence: TGTGCCAGCAGCACTGGACAGGGGATTAACTATGGCTACACCTTC. The variable domain in full, with the rest retrieved from reference TRBV11-1 and TRBJ1-2, is EAEVAQSPRYKITEKSQAVAFWCDPISGHATLYWYRQILGQGPELLVQFQDESVVDDSQLPKDRFSAERLKGVDSTLKIQPAELGDSAMYLCASSTGQGINYGYTFGSGTRLTVV.

This clone turned up a few times. The chain is built from TRBV14 and TRBJ2-4; weak D call: TRBD2 (7 bases). V was pared by 1 base and J by 1 base, with 11 bases between. CDR3 size: 16 residues. The V gene's germline CDR1 is SGHDN and CDR2 FVKESK. The CDR3 DNA follows: TGTGCCAGCAGCCAAGTCGGGGGGCCCGCCAAAAACATTCAGTACTTC. Its protein is CASSQVGGPAKNIQYF.

This chain uses TRBV6-1 with TRBJ2-1, with D possibly TRBD1 on 6 matching bases. Trimming shortened V by 7 bases and J by 3 bases, and 16 bases separated the two germline ends. The CDR3 length is 15 residues. Germline lookup yields CDR1 MNHNS and CDR2 SASEGT. The chain's CDR3 is CASKESGTYYNEQFF. CDR3 coding DNA: TGTGCCAGCAAGGAATCCGGGACATACTACAATGAGCAGTTCTTC.

This clone was seen a handful of times. The chain combines TRBV11-2 with TRBJ1-6; D not resolved. V lost 2 bases and J 7 bases, leaving 18 bases between the germline ends. Germline V CDR1 and CDR2: SGHAT, FQNNGV. This CDR3 is built from 17 residues. The DNA for the CDR3 is TGTGCCAGCAGCTTAAATACCCCCCGGACGGGGAATTCACCCCTCCACTTT. Residues: CASSLNTPRTGNSPLHF.

This clone was found once. The J gene is TRBJ2-3, the V gene TRBV29-1; TRBD1 is a possible D gene (5 bases). The CDR3 has 12 residues. The V gene lost 5 bases and the J gene lost 4 bases, with 10 bases spanning the gap. Germline V lookup: CDR1 SQVTM, CDR2 ANQGSEA. The CDR3 nucleotides are TGCAGCGTTTGCCCAGGGTCAGATACGCAGTATTTT. It translates to CSVCPGSDTQYF.

This clone is a singleton in its sample. The chain couples TRBV4-2 to TRBJ1-3; D is perhaps TRBD1 (6 bases). Germline V CDR1 and CDR2: LGHNA, YNFKEQ. Trimming took off 0 bases at V and 0 bases at J, with 12 bases between the two ends. The CDR3 has 17 amino acids. In nucleotides, the CDR3 is TGTGCCAGCAGCCAAGATCCGGGGGGGCCCTCTGGAAACACCATATATTTT. Encoded protein: CASSQDPGGPSGNTIYF.